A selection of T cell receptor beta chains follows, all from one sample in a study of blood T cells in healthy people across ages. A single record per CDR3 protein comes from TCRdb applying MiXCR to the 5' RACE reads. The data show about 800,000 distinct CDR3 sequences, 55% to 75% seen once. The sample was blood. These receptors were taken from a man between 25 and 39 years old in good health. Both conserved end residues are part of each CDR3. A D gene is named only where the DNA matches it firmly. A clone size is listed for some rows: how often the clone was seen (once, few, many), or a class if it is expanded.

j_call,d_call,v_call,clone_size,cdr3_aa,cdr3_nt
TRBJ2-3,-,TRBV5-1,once,CASSFVTDTQYF,TGCGCCAGCAGTTTCGTCACAGATACGCAGTATTTT
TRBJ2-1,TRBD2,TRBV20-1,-,CSARDREPGLAPHNEQFF,TGCAGTGCTAGAGATAGGGAACCGGGACTAGCCCCCCACAATGAGCAGTTCTTC
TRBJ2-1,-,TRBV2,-,CASVLAGNEQFF,TGTGCCAGCGTACTAGCAGGCAATGAGCAGTTCTTC
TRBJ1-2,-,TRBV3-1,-,CASSQDFGAGYTF,TGTGCCAGCAGCCAAGATTTCGGTGCTGGCTACACCTTC
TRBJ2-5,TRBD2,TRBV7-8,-,CASSPLRVGREQYF,TGTGCCAGCAGCCCCCTCCGGGTGGGGAGGGAGCAGTACTTC
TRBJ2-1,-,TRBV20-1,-,CSALLSSYNEQFF,TGCAGTGCCCTACTAAGCTCCTACAATGAGCAGTTCTTC
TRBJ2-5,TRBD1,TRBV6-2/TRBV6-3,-,CASSYSRGTGPEETQYF,TGTGCCAGCAGTTACTCTCGCGGGACAGGGCCTGAGGAGACCCAGTACTTC
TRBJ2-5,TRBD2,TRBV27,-,CASSFSGRPSQETQYF,TGTGCCAGCAGTTTTAGCGGGAGGCCTTCGCAAGAGACCCAGTACTTC
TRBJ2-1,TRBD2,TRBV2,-,CASRERGGPNNEQFF,TGTGCCAGCAGAGAACGGGGGGGCCCGAACAATGAGCAGTTCTTC
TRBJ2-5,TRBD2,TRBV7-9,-,CASSSGGSYLQETQYF,TGTGCCAGCAGCTCAGGCGGGAGCTACCTCCAAGAGACCCAGTACTTC
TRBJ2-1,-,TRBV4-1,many,CASSQKADYEQFF,TGCGCCAGCAGCCAAAAAGCGGACTATGAGCAGTTCTTC
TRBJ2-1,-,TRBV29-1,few,CSVEESGNEQFF,TGCAGCGTTGAAGAGTCGGGGAATGAGCAGTTCTTC
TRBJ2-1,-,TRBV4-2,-,CASSQRRIDEQFF,TGTGCCAGCAGCCAACGCCGTATCGATGAGCAGTTCTTC
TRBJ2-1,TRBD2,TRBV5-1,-,CASSLSGGTANEQFF,TGCGCCAGCAGCCTTAGCGGGGGGACGGCCAATGAGCAGTTCTTC